These 18 T cell receptor beta chains share one sample of origin, sequenced in a study of blood T cell repertoires in COVID-19. Some clones are missing from TCRdb's copy, which holds only in-frame ones; the method was immunoSEQ multiplex PCR. The table includes fewer than 250,000 clones, about four fifths detected once. Sequencing was done on a sample of peripheral blood. The receptor set was obtained from a man aged 45-60 years with active or convalescent COVID-19.

The CDR3 DNA is TGCGCCAGCACCCGAGGGGACAGGGATGGGTACGAGCAGTACTTC. Residues: CASTRGDRDGYEQYF. V usage is TRBV5-1 and J usage is TRBJ2-7, with 9 bases matching TRBD1. The CDR3 contains 15 residues. From germline, CDR1 is SGHRS and CDR2 YFSETQ. V lost 6 bases, J lost 4 bases, and 11 bases stayed unmatched.

The rearrangement links TRBV7-8 to TRBJ1-5; D not resolved. CDR1 and CDR2 from the germline V gene are SGHVS and FQNEAQ. This CDR3 has 16 amino acids. The ends were cut back, 5 bases at V and 4 bases at J, with 18 bases in the middle. CDR3 region: CASSVSPGRSNQPQHF. For the CDR3, the DNA is TGTGCCAGCAGCGTCTCCCCGGGTCGCTCAAATCAGCCCCAGCATTTT.

This sequence joins TRBV19 and TRBJ2-5; possible D gene TRBD1, 6 bases. Trimming left V 8 bases short and J 4 bases short, with 17 bases between. This CDR3 has 14 residues. Per germline, CDR1 LNHDA and CDR2 SQIVND (reference sequence). The CDR3 region has the DNA TGTGCCAGTGGGACCGCCCCAGGGGCAGAGACCCAGTACTTC. Translation: CASGTAPGAETQYF.

V is TRBV29-1 and J is TRBJ2-1; D ambiguous. Trimming removed 7 bases at V and 0 bases at J, with 16 bases between. Germline CDR1 is SQVTM and CDR2 is ANQGSEA. The CDR3 has 15 amino acids. The CDR3 here is CSGLRSPNSYNEQFF. DNA of the CDR3: TGCAGCGGTCTACGGTCGCCGAACTCCTACAATGAGCAGTTCTTC.

This clone was seen a single time. The V gene is TRBV4-3, the J gene TRBJ1-6; the D gene is possibly TRBD1 (6 bases). Trimming stripped 1 base from V and 10 bases from J, with 14 bases between. Germline V gene lookup returns CDR1 LGHNA and CDR2 YSLEER. This CDR3 has 15 amino acids. Here the CDR3 DNA reads TGCGCCAGCAGCCAAGTTAACAGGGAAGGATCACCCCTCCACTTT. Residues: CASSQVNREGSPLHF.

This chain links TRBV6-2 or TRBV6-3 with TRBJ1-2; D remains unclear. This CDR3 region has 16 residues. Germline CDR1 MNHEY, CDR2 SVGEGT. V shed 1 base and J shed 3 bases, with 15 bases lying between them. The CDR3 bases are TGTGCCAGCAGTTACTTGACACTCACGACGGACTATGGCTACACCTTC. It translates to CASSYLTLTTDYGYTF.

This clone was observed once. This chain uses TRBV3-1 (or the pseudogene TRBV3-2) with TRBJ2-3; perhaps TRBD2 as D (5 bases). The CDR3 is 13 amino acids. V was trimmed by 0 bases and J by 7 bases, leaving 8 bases between them. Germline V gene lookup returns CDR1 LGHDT and CDR2 YNNKEL (reference sequence). The CDR3 DNA is TGTGCCAGCAGCCAAGAGGGAGCGAATACGCAGTATTTT. Encoded protein: CASSQEGANTQYF.

The chain links TRBV7-9 to TRBJ2-1, with 8 nucleotides matching TRBD2. Trimming at V came to 3 bases and at J to 6 bases, leaving 1 base not matched to a gene. This CDR3 has 13 residues. Looked up from germline, CDR1 is SEHNR and CDR2 is FQNEAQ (reference sequence). CDR3 protein: CASSLGLGNEQFF. In nucleotides, the CDR3 is TGTGCCAGCAGCTTGGGACTAGGCAATGAGCAGTTCTTC.

This clone is a singleton in its sample. The V call is TRBV10-3, the J call TRBJ1-2, with TRBD1 identical over 7 bases. With 0 bases clipped from V and 3 bases from J, the junction kept 7 bases outside the gene matches. From germline, CDR1 is ENHRY and CDR2 SYGVKD. The CDR3 runs 16 residues. Here the CDR3 reads CAISESGGQFDYGYTF. The CDR3 DNA follows: TGTGCCATCAGTGAGTCGGGGGGACAGTTTGACTATGGCTACACCTTC.

The CDR3 DNA follows: TGTGCCATCAGTGAGAAACAGGGTGGGGATGGCTACACCTTC. Translated: CAISEKQGGDGYTF. The rearrangement uses TRBV10-3 and TRBJ1-2; D possibly corresponds to TRBD1 (6 bases). CDR3 length: 14 residues. V was clipped by 2 bases and J by 6 bases, with 13 bases between them. The germline gives CDR1 ENHRY, CDR2 SYGVKD.

The chain recombines TRBV7-9 with TRBJ2-7; 8 nucleotides align to TRBD1. This CDR3 region has 13 residues. V was pared by 6 bases and J by 5 bases, with 6 bases of the junction left unmatched. Per the germline V gene, CDR1 is SEHNR and CDR2 is FQNEAQ (reference sequence). The CDR3 here is CASRSGGYDEQYF. CDR3 nucleotide sequence: TGTGCCAGCAGATCAGGGGGCTACGACGAGCAGTACTTC.

The rearrangement links TRBV16 to TRBJ2-2; TRBD1 aligns across 7 bases. Losses at the gene ends were 2 bases for V and 6 bases for J; bases not matched to a gene: 3. This CDR3 is built from 14 residues. Germline CDR1 KGHSY, CDR2 FQNENV. DNA of the CDR3: TGTGCCAGCAGCCAAGTTGGACAGGCCGGGGAGCTGTTTTTT. This translates into CASSQVGQAGELFF.

In this sample, this clone turned up once. The CDR3, as DNA: TGTGCCAGCAGCTTTAGACAGGGGGGGAATTCACCCCTCCACTTT. As protein: CASSFRQGGNSPLHF. The chain joins TRBV5-4 to TRBJ1-6, with TRBD1 matching 9 bases. The CDR3 covers 15 residues. Germline CDR1 and CDR2: SGHNT and YYREEE (reference sequence). After removal of 2 bases from V and 7 bases from J, the junction contained 4 bases not matched to a gene.

This chain joins TRBV7-2 and TRBJ1-5, with D maybe TRBD1 (5 bases). The germline CDR1 and CDR2 sequences are SGHTA and FQGNSA. Trimming stripped 5 bases from V and 0 bases from J, with 14 bases between. The CDR3 is made up of 16 amino acids. In DNA, the CDR3 is TGTGCCAGCAGCGTAGAGACAGTTTATAGCAATCAGCCCCAGCATTTT. Amino acids: CASSVETVYSNQPQHF.

V usage is TRBV4-3 and J usage is TRBJ2-7, with a possible D match to TRBD2 (5 bases). The CDR3 is 14 residues long. The germline V and J ends were trimmed by 1 base and 3 bases, with 10 bases remaining between them. CDR1 and CDR2 from the germline V gene are LGHNA and YSLEER. Written as DNA, the CDR3 is TGCGCCAGCAGCCAAGTGACGGGATACTACGAGCAGTACTTC. Amino acids: CASSQVTGYYEQYF.

The chain couples TRBV15 to TRBJ1-2; D unresolved. CDR1 and CDR2 from the germline V gene are LNHNV and YYDKDF (reference sequence). This CDR3 has 12 amino acids. V was clipped by 6 bases and J by 4 bases, with 9 bases between them. The CDR3 protein is CATSLAGYGYTF. In DNA, the CDR3 is TGTGCCACCAGTCTGGCAGGCTATGGCTACACCTTC.

This clone was counted only a few times. An end of the junction differs from the germline gene, which may be a read error. V and J are TRBV7-7 and TRBJ2-3; 7 nucleotides agree with TRBD2. The CDR3 covers 16 residues. The germline V gene encodes CDR1 SSHAT and CDR2 FNYEAQ (reference sequence). The CDR3 nucleotides are TGTGCTAGCAGCTTAGTAGTGTCTAGCGGCAAAGATACGCAGTATTTT. This encodes CASSLVVSSGKDTQYF. Using reference TRBV7-7 and TRBJ2-3 for the parts outside the CDR3, the full variable domain is GAGVSQSPRYKVTKRGQDVTLRCDPISSHATLYWYQQALGQGPEFLTYFNYEAQPDKSGLPSDRFSAERPEGSISTLTIQRTEQRDSAMYRCASSLVVSSGKDTQYFGPGTRLTVL.

The chain links TRBV9 to TRBJ2-3; possibly TRBD2 for D (5 bases). This CDR3 comprises 15 residues. V lost 3 bases, J lost 7 bases, and 18 bases lay in between. The germline gives CDR1 SGDLS, CDR2 YYNGEE. In DNA form, the CDR3 reads TGTGCCAGCAGCGCCGCGGGTTCCACGGCAAATACGCAGTATTTT. Translation: CASSAAGSTANTQYF.